Presented here are 23 T cell receptor beta chains from one specimen sequenced in a study of identical twins. MiXCR, run by TCRdb on the 5' RACE reads, gives a single entry per CDR3 protein. The data show more than 1.5 million distinct CDR3 sequences, around 33% seen once. Sequencing was done on a sample of cord blood. All receptors derive from a newborn girl in good health.

The V and J genes are TRBV20-1 and TRBJ2-3; a weak D match, TRBD1 (5 bases). Germline loops: CDR1 DFQATT, CDR2 SNEGSKA (reference sequence). The CDR3 has 15 residues. Trimming took off 3 bases at V and 4 bases at J, with 17 bases between the two ends. The CDR3 is CSASFGQLGADTQYF. The CDR3, as DNA: TGCAGTGCTAGCTTCGGACAATTAGGCGCAGATACGCAGTATTTT.

This clonotype has just a few counts. V usage is TRBV4-1 and J usage is TRBJ2-4; no definite D call. The J call may be wrong; the DNA end is better matched by TRBJ2-7. CDR1 and CDR2 from the germline V gene are MGHRA and YSYEKL. CDR3 length: 13 amino acids. The CDR3 loop is CASSQDACYEQYF. The CDR3 DNA follows: TGCGCCAGCAGCCAAGATGCTTGCTACGAGCAGTACTTC.

The CDR3 sequence is CASSLYGQPYEQYF. DNA for the CDR3: TGTGCCAGCAGTTTGTACGGACAGCCCTACGAGCAGTACTTC. The chain combines TRBV27 with TRBJ2-7; D might be TRBD1 (6 bases). Germline CDR1 MNHEY, CDR2 SMNVEV (reference sequence). This CDR3 is built from 14 residues. V was trimmed by 3 bases and J by 2 bases, leaving 11 bases between them.

This clonotype was detected only a few times. The genes are TRBV14 and TRBJ2-7, with D possibly TRBD1 on 6 matching bases. The CDR3 has 14 residues. V shed 4 bases and J shed 2 bases, with 12 bases lying between them. Germline V gene lookup returns CDR1 SGHDN and CDR2 FVKESK. The CDR3 coding sequence is TGTGCCAGCAGCCTTTTCGGGGACACCTACGAGCAGTACTTC. It yields the protein CASSLFGDTYEQYF.

V gene TRBV5-1 combines with J gene TRBJ2-3, with 10 positions matching TRBD2. CDR3 length: 15 residues. Germline CDR1 SGHRS, CDR2 YFSETQ. J was trimmed by 3 bases and V by 9 bases; bases with no gene match: 10. CDR3 region: CATTEISGRTDTQYF. The CDR3 bases are TGCGCCACCACTGAAATTAGCGGGAGGACAGATACGCAGTATTTT.

The rearrangement uses TRBV20-1 and TRBJ2-6, with TRBD2 as a possible D gene (6 bases). This CDR3 has 15 residues. Germline V CDR1 and CDR2: DFQATT, SNEGSKA (reference sequence). Trimming removed 7 bases at V and 0 bases at J, with 13 bases between. CDR3 nucleotide sequence: TGCAGTGGTTCGGAGGGGAGCTCTGGGGCCAACGTCCTGACTTTC. This gives the protein CSGSEGSSGANVLTF.

The chain carries TRBV20-1 and TRBJ2-1; TRBD2 aligns across 12 bases. Germline values: CDR1 DFQATT, CDR2 SNEGSKA (reference sequence). V trimming: 5 bases; J trimming: 9 bases; junction bases outside the gene matches: 8. The CDR3 is 14 residues long. CDR3 bases: TGCAGTGCTCCCCTAGCGGGGGGGCGCGTTGAGCAGTTCTTC. Translating it yields CSAPLAGGRVEQFF.

V usage is TRBV5-1 and J usage is TRBJ1-2; 9 bases agree with TRBD1. Germline-derived CDR1 and CDR2 are SGHRS and YFSETQ. CDR3 length: 18 residues. With 0 bases clipped from V and 6 bases from J, the junction kept 15 bases outside the gene matches. CDR3 protein: CASSLATGGLRLTDGYTF. The CDR3 DNA is TGCGCCAGCAGCTTGGCGACAGGGGGATTAAGGCTGACGGATGGCTACACCTTC. The variable domain in full, with the rest retrieved from reference TRBV5-1 and TRBJ1-2, is KAGVTQTPRYLIKTRGQQVTLSCSPISGHRSVSWYQQTPGQGLQFLFEYFSETQRNKGNFPGRFSGRQFSNSRSEMNVSTLELGDSALYLCASSLATGGLRLTDGYTFGSGTRLTVV.

This clonotype was found many times. V is TRBV7-9 and J is TRBJ1-2; D is unclear. Trimming shortened V by 4 bases and J by 7 bases, and 7 bases separated the two germline ends. This CDR3 region has 11 residues. The V gene's germline CDR1 is SEHNR and CDR2 FQNEAQ (reference sequence). The CDR3 is CASSSLRGYTF. In nucleotides, the CDR3 is TGTGCCAGCAGCTCCCTCCGTGGCTACACCTTC.

With respect to this clonotype: A read error may explain this, as a much larger clone is one base away. The chain recombines TRBV11-2 with TRBJ2-3, with D unclear. The CDR3 length is 13 residues. From germline, CDR1 is SGHAT and CDR2 FQNNGV. The CDR3 nucleotides are TGTGCCAGCAGCTCCCAGCGAGCTAGTACGCCGTATTTT. It is translated as CASSSQRASTPYF.

A word on this clonotype: The junction and the germline gene differ at one end; a read error may be behind it. The gene calls are TRBV28 and TRBJ2-7; the D is unclear. The CDR3 runs to 13 residues. Looked up from germline, CDR1 is MDHEN and CDR2 is SYDVKM. CDR3 bases: TGTGCCGGCAGTTTCTATCCTACCTACGAGCAGTACTTC. It specifies CAGSFYPTYEQYF. Supplemented by reference TRBV28 and TRBJ2-7, the full variable domain reads DVKVTQSSRYLVKRTGEKVFLECVQDMDHENMFWYRQDPGLGLRLIYFSYDVKMKEKGDIPEGYSVSREKKERFSLILESASTNQTSMYLCAGSFYPTYEQYFGPGTRLTVT.

The genes are TRBV7-8 and TRBJ2-4, with TRBD1 matching 8 bases. The DNA end is a closer match to TRBJ2-7, so the J assignment may be wrong. From germline, CDR1 is SGHVS and CDR2 FQNEAQ. The CDR3 has 17 residues. The CDR3: CASTKDRVGVNAYEQYF. CDR3 nucleotides: TGTGCCAGCACCAAGGACAGGGTGGGGGTAAATGCCTACGAGCAGTACTTC.

This clonotype was counted between two and nine times. The chain joins TRBV20-1 to TRBJ2-7, with 12 bases that match TRBD2. The CDR3 is 15 amino acids. The V gene's germline CDR1 is DFQATT and CDR2 SNEGSKA (reference sequence). J was trimmed by 5 bases and V by 1 base; bases with no gene match: 6. The CDR3 loop reads CSARVMTSGRNEQYF. Here the CDR3 DNA reads TGCAGTGCTAGAGTCATGACTAGCGGGAGAAACGAGCAGTACTTC.

The V and J genes are TRBV20-1 and TRBJ2-4; 7 bases line up with TRBD1. The V segment lost 6 bases and the J segment 0 bases; nucleotides outside the gene matches: 5. The CDR3 sequence is 14 residues long. In germline, CDR1 is DFQATT, CDR2 SNEGSKA (reference sequence). CDR3 protein: CSAPGQAAKNIQYF. In DNA form, the CDR3 reads TGCAGTGCCCCCGGACAGGCAGCCAAAAACATTCAGTACTTC.

Regarding this clonotype: A much larger clone sits a single nucleotide away, making a read error possible. This chain connects TRBV12-3 or TRBV12-4 to TRBJ1-1; possibly TRBD1 for D (5 bases). The CDR3 has 14 residues. Trimming took 7 bases from V and 0 from J, leaving 12 bases between them. CDR3 sequence: CASTPTAVNTEAFF. The CDR3 bases are TGTGCCAGCACGCCGACAGCTGTGAACACTGAAGCTTTCTTT.

Only a few counts were recorded for this clonotype. The chain couples TRBV19 to TRBJ1-5; D uncertain. V gave up 9 bases and J gave up 3 bases, with 9 bases separating them. CDR1 LNHDA and CDR2 SQIVND come from the germline V gene (reference sequence). The CDR3 sequence is 12 residues long. For the CDR3, the DNA is TGTGCCAGCGGGGTGCTCAATCAGCCCCAGCATTTT. Translation gives CASGVLNQPQHF.

This clonotype has at least ten counts. J is TRBJ2-3 and V is TRBV27, with TRBD2 matching 11 bases. V gave up 6 bases and J gave up 4 bases; unmatched junction bases: 3. CDR3 length: 14 residues. The germline gives CDR1 MNHEY, CDR2 SMNVEV (reference sequence). The CDR3 loop reads CASRLAGVADTQYF. The CDR3 DNA is TGTGCCAGCAGACTAGCGGGAGTGGCAGATACGCAGTATTTT.

This clonotype was counted many times. V and J are TRBV5-1 and TRBJ2-1; D could derive from TRBD1 or TRBD2 (5 bases each). CDR1 SGHRS and CDR2 YFSETQ come from the germline V gene. The CDR3 covers 14 residues. V was trimmed by 5 bases and J by 9 bases, leaving 18 bases between them. CDR3 loop: CASRTGWGSTEQFF. The CDR3, as DNA: TGCGCCAGCAGAACAGGATGGGGGAGCACTGAGCAGTTCTTC.

This clonotype was observed once. The chain employs TRBV20-1 and TRBJ1-4; a possible D gene is TRBD1 (6 bases). The germline gives CDR1 DFQATT, CDR2 SNEGSKA (reference sequence). CDR3 size: 14 residues. The V gene lost 6 bases and the J gene lost 8 bases, with 19 bases spanning the gap. CDR3 region: CSAQRQESWEKLFF. The CDR3, as DNA: TGCAGTGCCCAAAGACAGGAAAGTTGGGAAAAACTGTTTTTT.

Only a few counts were recorded for this clonotype. J is TRBJ2-7 and V is TRBV4-1; possibly TRBD1 for D (6 bases). V was shortened by 0 bases and J by 2 bases, with 11 bases between the two germline ends. Germline V gene sequence: CDR1 MGHRA, CDR2 YSYEKL. CDR3 length: 15 residues. The CDR3 DNA follows: TGCGCCAGCAGCCAAGAAAAGAGGACAGCCTACGAGCAGTACTTC. Translation gives CASSQEKRTAYEQYF.

This clonotype was counted a few times. CDR3 bases: TGTGCCAGCAGCTTAGATAGGGCTAGCGTAGATACGCAGTATTTT. Translation gives CASSLDRASVDTQYF. V usage is TRBV11-2 and J usage is TRBJ2-3; tentatively, D is TRBD2 (6 bases). Trimming removed 0 bases from V and 5 bases from J, with 12 bases in between. Per the germline V gene, CDR1 is SGHAT and CDR2 is FQNNGV. CDR3 size: 15 residues.

This clonotype was recorded once. The V call is TRBV12-3 or TRBV12-4, the J call TRBJ1-3; D remains ambiguous. The germline V and J ends were trimmed by 10 bases and 2 bases, with 15 bases remaining between them. The CDR3 is made up of 14 amino acids. The CDR3 loop reads CATADGGPGNTIYF. In nucleotides, the CDR3 is TGTGCCACCGCCGACGGAGGCCCTGGAAACACCATATATTTT.

The rearrangement uses TRBV20-1 and TRBJ1-1; TRBD1 matches at 9 bases. The CDR3 length is 15 residues. J lost 6 bases, V lost 3 bases, and 11 bases had no gene match. Germline lookup yields CDR1 DFQATT and CDR2 SNEGSKA (reference sequence). This CDR3 is CSARDGTGIRAEAFF. The CDR3 DNA sequence: TGCAGTGCTAGGGACGGGACAGGGATCAGGGCTGAAGCTTTCTTT.